The clone carrying this TCR beta chain has ten or more counts. This entry comes from a study of T cells in Graves' hyperthyroidism and ophthalmopathy. Amplified regions were TCR beta CDR3 sequences from RNA transcripts. Using the HTBI primer set, a first-round RT-PCR was run on the TCR CDR3. TCRdb reprocessed the multiplex PCR reads with MiXCR, giving one entry per CDR3 protein. The table shows roughly 380,000 distinct CDR3 sequences, with around 13% occurring only once. CDR1 is SNHLY, CDR2 FYNNEI, per germline. The V end was cut by 8 bases, the J end by 5 bases, with 22 bases between. This CDR3 has 16 residues. Criteria for exclusion of patients were uncontrolled infection, other autoimmune disease, pregnancy or lactation.

The TCR comes from a woman aged 55-75 years with Graves' hyperthyroidism. This chain links TRBV2 with TRBJ2-1, with a tentative D call TRBD2 (8 bases). The sample was blood. The CDR3 is CASHKGGGRPNNEQFF. The CDR3 DNA reads as TGTGCCAGCCACAAAGGGGGCGGGAGGCCGAACAATGAGCAGTTCTTC.